What follows is one TCR beta chain and its context. As yet, its antigen is unknown. Specified treatment: 15 to 20 received Ad26.COV2.S at low or high dose, single or two shots; roughly five received placebo; per-sample allocation not given. Day 63 following the first vaccine or placebo injection was when the samples were taken. This specimen belongs to a study of Ad26.COV2.S vaccination and SARS-CoV-2 variants. For the study at large: In the COV1001 trial, the donor was in the Ad26.COV2.S arm.

Study-wide results and caveats: Breadth measured for non-spike TCRs was similar across vaccine and placebo recipients. Vaccine recipients showed a spike-specific TCR breadth that was higher than in placebo recipients.

The data were produced by immunoSEQ multiplex PCR, yet TCRdb's version contains in-frame clones alone and is incomplete. This table has about 420,000 clones, approximately 90% appearing once. CDR1 and CDR2 (germline): MGHRA, YSYEKL. The V gene end was trimmed by 4 bases and the J gene end by 3 bases; junction bases not matched to a gene: 8. This CDR3 contains 16 residues. Material: peripheral blood, obtained in a trial of Ad26.COV2.S vaccine versus placebo. The chain employs TRBV4-1 and TRBJ1-4; 7 nucleotides line up with TRBD1. This receptor was identified in a person aged 18-65 years who received the Ad26.COV2.S COVID-19 vaccine or a placebo. The CDR3 spells CASSPDQTGSNEKLFF. CDR3 DNA sequence: TGCGCCAGCAGCCCTGATCAGACAGGGTCTAATGAAAAACTGTTTTTT.